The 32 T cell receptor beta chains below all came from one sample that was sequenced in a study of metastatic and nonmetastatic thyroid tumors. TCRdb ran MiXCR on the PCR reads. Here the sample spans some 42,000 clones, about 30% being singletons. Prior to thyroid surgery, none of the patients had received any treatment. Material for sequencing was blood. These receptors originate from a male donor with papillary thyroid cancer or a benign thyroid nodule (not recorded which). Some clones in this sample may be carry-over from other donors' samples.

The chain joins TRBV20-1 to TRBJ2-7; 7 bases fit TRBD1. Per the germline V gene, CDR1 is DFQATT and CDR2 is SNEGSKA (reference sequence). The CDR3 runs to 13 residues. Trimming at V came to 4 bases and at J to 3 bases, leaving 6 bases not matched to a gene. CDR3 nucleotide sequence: TGCAGTGCTACTCAGACAGGGTTCTACGAGCAGTACTTC. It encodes CSATQTGFYEQYF.

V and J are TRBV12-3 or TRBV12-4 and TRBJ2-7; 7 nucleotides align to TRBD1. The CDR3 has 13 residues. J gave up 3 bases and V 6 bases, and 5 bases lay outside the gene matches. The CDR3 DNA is TGTGCCAGCAGCAGGGGGAGATACTACGAGCAGTACTTC. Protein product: CASSRGRYYEQYF.

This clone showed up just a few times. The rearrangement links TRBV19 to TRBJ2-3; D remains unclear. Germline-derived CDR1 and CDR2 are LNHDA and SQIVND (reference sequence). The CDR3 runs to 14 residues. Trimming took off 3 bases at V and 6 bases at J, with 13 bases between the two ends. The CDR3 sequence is CASSIIVGVDTQYF. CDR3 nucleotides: TGTGCCAGTAGTATCATAGTCGGTGTGGATACGCAGTATTTT.

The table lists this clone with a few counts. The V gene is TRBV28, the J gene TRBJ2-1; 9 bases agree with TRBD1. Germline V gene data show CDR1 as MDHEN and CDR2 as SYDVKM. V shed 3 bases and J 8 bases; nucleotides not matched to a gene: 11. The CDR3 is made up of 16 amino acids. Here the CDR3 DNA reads TGTGCCAGCAGTTTTAGCCCGGGACAGGGTGCCCATGAGCAGTTCTTC. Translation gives CASSFSPGQGAHEQFF. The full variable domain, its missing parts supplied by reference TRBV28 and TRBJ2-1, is DVKVTQSSRYLVKRTGEKVFLECVQDMDHENMFWYRQDPGLGLRLIYFSYDVKMKEKGDIPEGYSVSREKKERFSLILESASTNQTSMYLCASSFSPGQGAHEQFFGPGTRLTVL.

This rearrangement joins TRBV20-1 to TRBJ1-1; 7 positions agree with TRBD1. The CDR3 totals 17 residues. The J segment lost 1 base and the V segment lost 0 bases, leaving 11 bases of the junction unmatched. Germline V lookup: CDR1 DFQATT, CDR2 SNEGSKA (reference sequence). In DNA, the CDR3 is TGCAGTGCTAGAGACCCCAGGGGTTCAGGGGGGAACACTGAAGCTTTCTTT. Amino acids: CSARDPRGSGGNTEAFF.

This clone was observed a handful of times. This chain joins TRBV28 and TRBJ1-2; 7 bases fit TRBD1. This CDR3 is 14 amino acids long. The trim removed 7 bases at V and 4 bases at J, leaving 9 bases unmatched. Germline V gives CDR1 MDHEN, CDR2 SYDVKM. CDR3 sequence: CASISGGSPYGYTF. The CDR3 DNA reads TGTGCCAGCATCTCAGGGGGATCTCCCTATGGCTACACCTTC.

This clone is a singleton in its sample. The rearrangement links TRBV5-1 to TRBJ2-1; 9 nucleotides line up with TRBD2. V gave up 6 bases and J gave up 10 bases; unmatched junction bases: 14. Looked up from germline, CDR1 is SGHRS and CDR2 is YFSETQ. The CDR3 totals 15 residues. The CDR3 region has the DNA TGCGCCAGCACCCCTTCGGGCGGGAGGGTTGAAGAGCAGTTCTTC. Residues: CASTPSGGRVEEQFF.

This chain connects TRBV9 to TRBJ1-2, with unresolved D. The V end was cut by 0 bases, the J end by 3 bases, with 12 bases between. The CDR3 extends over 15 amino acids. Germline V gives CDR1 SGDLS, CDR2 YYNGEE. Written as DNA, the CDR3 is TGTGCCAGCAGCGTAGGACGGCTTAAGGACTATGGCTACACCTTC. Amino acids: CASSVGRLKDYGYTF.

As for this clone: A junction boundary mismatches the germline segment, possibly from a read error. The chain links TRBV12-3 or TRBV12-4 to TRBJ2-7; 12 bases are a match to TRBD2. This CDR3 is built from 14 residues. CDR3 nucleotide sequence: TGTGCCAGCAGTCTAGCGGGAGGGCCTTACGAGCAGTACTTC. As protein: CASSLAGGPYEQYF.

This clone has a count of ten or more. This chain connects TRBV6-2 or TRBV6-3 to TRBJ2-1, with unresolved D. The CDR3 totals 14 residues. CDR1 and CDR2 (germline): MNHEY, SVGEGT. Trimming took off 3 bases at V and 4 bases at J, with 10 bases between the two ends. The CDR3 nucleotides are TGTGCCAGCAGTTATCTTGCGGAGTACAATGAGCAGTTCTTC. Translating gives CASSYLAEYNEQFF.

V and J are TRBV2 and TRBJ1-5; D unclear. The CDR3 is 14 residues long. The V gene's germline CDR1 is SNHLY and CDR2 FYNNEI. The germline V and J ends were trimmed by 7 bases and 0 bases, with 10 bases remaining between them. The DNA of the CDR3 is TGTGCCAGCAACGGTCCCTATAGCAATCAGCCCCAGCATTTT. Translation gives CASNGPYSNQPQHF. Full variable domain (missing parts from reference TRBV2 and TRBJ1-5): EPEVTQTPSHQVTQMGQEVILRCVPISNHLYFYWYRQILGQKVEFLVSFYNNEISEKSEIFDDQFSVERPDGSNFTLKIRSTKLEDSAMYFCASNGPYSNQPQHFGDGTRLSIL.

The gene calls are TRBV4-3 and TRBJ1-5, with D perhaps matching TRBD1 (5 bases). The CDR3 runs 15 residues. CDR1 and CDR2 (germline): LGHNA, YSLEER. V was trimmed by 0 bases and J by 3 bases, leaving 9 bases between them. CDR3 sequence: CASSQDRGVNQPQHF. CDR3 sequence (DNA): TGCGCCAGCAGCCAAGATAGAGGGGTCAATCAGCCCCAGCATTTT.

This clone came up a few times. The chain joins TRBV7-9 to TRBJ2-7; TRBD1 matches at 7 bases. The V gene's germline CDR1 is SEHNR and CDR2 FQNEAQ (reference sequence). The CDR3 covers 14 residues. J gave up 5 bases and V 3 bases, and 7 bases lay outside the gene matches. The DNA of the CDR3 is TGTGCCAGCAGCTTTCTCACAGGGGCTAACGAGCAGTACTTC. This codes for CASSFLTGANEQYF.

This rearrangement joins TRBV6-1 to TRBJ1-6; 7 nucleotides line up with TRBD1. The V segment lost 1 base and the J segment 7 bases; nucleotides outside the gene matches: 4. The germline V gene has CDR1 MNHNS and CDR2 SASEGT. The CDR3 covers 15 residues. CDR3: CASSEEGRGNSPLHF. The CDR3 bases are TGTGCCAGCAGTGAAGAAGGCAGGGGGAATTCACCCCTCCACTTT.

In nucleotides, the CDR3 is TGTGCCAGCAGCTTAGGGACAGGGGGTGAAAAACTGTTTTTT. The encoded protein is CASSLGTGGEKLFF. The V call is TRBV11-2, the J call TRBJ1-4; TRBD1 aligns across 10 bases. J lost 7 bases, V lost 1 base, and 0 bases had no gene match. The length of the CDR3 is 14 residues. The germline CDR1 and CDR2 sequences are SGHAT and FQNNGV.

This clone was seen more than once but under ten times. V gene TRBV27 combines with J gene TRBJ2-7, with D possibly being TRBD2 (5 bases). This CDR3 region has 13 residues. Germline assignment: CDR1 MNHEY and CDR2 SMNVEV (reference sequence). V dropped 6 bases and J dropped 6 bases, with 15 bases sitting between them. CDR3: CASSRGLASEQYF. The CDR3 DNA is TGTGCCAGCAGCCGAGGGCTAGCTTCCGAGCAGTACTTC.

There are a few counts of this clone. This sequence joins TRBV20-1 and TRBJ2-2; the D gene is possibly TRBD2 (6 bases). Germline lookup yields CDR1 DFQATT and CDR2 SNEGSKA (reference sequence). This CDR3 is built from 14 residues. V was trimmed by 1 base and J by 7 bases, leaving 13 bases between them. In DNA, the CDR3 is TGCAGTGCTAGAGCGGAGGGAACGGGCGGGGAGCTGTTTTTT. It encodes CSARAEGTGGELFF.

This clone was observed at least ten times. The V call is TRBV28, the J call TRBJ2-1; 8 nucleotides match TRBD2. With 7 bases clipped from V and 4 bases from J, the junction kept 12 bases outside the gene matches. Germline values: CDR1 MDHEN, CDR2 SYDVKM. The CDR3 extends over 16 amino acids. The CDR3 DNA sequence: TGTGCCAGCATCTCACCGGGACTAGAGGCGTACAATGAGCAGTTCTTC. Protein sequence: CASISPGLEAYNEQFF.

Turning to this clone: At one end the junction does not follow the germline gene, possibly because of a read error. The DNA of the CDR3 is TGTGCCGGCAGCCACAGGACAGACATGAAAACTGAAGCTTTCTTT. Residues: CAGSHRTDMKTEAFF. This chain links TRBV7-9 with TRBJ1-1, with D possibly matching TRBD1 (6 bases). Germline lookup yields CDR1 SEHNR and CDR2 FQNEAQ (reference sequence). The CDR3 contains 15 residues. The variable domain in full, with the rest retrieved from reference TRBV7-9 and TRBJ1-1, is DTGVSQNPRHKITKRGQNVTFRCDPISEHNRLYWYRQTLGQGPEFLTYFQNEAQLEKSRLLSDRFSAERPKGSFSTLEIQRTEQGDSAMYLCAGSHRTDMKTEAFFGQGTRLTVV.

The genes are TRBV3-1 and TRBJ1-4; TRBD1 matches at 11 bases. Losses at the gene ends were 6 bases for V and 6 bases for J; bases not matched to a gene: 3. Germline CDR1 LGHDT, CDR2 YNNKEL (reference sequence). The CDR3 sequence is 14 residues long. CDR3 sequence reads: CASRGQGAYEKLFF. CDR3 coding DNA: TGTGCCAGCAGAGGACAGGGGGCATATGAAAAACTGTTTTTT.

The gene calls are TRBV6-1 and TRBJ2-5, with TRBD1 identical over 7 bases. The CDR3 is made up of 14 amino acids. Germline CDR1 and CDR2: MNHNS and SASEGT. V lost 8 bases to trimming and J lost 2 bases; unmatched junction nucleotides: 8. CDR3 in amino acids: CASGDSKIQETQYF. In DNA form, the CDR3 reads TGTGCCAGCGGGGACAGTAAAATTCAAGAGACCCAGTACTTC.

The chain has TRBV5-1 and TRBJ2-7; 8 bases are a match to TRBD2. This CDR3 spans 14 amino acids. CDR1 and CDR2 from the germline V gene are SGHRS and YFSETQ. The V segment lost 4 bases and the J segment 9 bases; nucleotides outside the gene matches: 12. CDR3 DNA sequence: TGCGCCAGCAGCGTAGGAGTAGCGGGAACTGGGCAGTACTTC. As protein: CASSVGVAGTGQYF.

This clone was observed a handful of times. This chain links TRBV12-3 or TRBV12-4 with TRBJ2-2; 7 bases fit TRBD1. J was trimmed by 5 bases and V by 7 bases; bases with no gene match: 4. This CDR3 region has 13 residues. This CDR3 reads CASTGTVTGELFF. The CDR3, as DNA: TGTGCCAGCACCGGGACAGTTACCGGGGAGCTGTTTTTT.

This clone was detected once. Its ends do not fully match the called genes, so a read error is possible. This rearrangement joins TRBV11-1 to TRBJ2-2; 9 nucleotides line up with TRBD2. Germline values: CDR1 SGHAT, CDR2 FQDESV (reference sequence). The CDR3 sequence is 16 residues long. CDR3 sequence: CASSPTSGQRTVELFF. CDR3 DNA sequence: TGTGCCAGCAGCCCGACTAGCGGACAAAGGACCGTGGAGCTGTTTTTT. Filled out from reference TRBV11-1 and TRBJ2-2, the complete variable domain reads EAEVAQSPRYKITEKSQAVAFWCDPISGHATLYWYRQILGQGPELLVQFQDESVVDDSQLPKDRFSAERLKGVDSTLKIQPAELGDSAMYLCASSPTSGQRTVELFFGEGSRLTVL.

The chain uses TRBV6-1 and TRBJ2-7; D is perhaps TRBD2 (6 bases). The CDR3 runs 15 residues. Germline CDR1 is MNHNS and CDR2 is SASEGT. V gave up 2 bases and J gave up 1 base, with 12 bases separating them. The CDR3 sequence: CASSEKAEGSYEQYF. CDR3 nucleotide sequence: TGTGCCAGCAGTGAAAAGGCGGAGGGGTCCTACGAGCAGTACTTC.

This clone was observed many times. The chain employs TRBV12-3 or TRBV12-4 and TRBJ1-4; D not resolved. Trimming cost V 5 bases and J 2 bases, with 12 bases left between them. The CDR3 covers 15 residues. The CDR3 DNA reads TGTGCCAGCAGTCCCCGACGGGCCACTAATGAAAAACTGTTTTTT. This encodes CASSPRRATNEKLFF.

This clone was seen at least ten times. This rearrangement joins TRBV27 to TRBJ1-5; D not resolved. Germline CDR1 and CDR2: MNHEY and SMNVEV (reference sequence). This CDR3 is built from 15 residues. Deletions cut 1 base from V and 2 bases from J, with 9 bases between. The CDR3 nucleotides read TGTGCCAGCAGTTTATTGCCGATGGGCAATCAGCCCCAGCATTTT. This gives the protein CASSLLPMGNQPQHF.

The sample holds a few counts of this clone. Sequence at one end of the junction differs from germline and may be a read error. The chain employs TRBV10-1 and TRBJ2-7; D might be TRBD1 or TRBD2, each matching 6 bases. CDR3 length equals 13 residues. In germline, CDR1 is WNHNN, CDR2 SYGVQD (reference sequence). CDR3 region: CAISAGQPYERYF. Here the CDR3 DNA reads TGCGCCATCAGTGCGGGACAACCCTACGAGCGGTACTTC.

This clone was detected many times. CDR3 protein: CASSPGRQRLFSGNTIYF. CDR3 coding DNA: TGTGCCAGCAGCCCCGGAAGACAGCGTTTATTCTCTGGAAACACCATATATTTT. The rearrangement uses TRBV28 and TRBJ1-3; possibly TRBD1 for D (5 bases). Germline-derived CDR1 and CDR2 are MDHEN and SYDVKM. The V and J ends lost 6 bases and 0 bases respectively, with 21 bases between them. There are 18 residues in the CDR3. Full variable domain (remainder filled in from reference TRBV28 and TRBJ1-3): DVKVTQSSRYLVKRTGEKVFLECVQDMDHENMFWYRQDPGLGLRLIYFSYDVKMKEKGDIPEGYSVSREKKERFSLILESASTNQTSMYLCASSPGRQRLFSGNTIYFGEGSWLTVV.

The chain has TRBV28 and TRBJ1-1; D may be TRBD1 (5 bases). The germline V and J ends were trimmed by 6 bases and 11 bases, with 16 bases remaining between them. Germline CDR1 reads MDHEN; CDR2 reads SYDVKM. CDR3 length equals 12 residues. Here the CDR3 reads CASRRGQERAFF. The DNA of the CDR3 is TGTGCCAGCAGGAGGGGCCAGGAAAGGGCTTTCTTT.

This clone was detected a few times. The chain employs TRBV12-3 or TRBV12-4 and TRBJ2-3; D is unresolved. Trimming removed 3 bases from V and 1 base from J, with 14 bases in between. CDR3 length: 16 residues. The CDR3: CASSLKGPGGTDTQYF. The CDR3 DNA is TGTGCCAGCAGTTTGAAAGGCCCTGGTGGCACAGATACGCAGTATTTT.

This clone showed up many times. The CDR3 spells CASSDSGGRATGELFF. In DNA, the CDR3 is TGTGCCAGCAGTGACTCGGGAGGGAGGGCCACCGGGGAGCTGTTTTTT. The chain links TRBV6-4 to TRBJ2-2, with 7 bases that match TRBD2. The length of the CDR3 is 16 residues. Germline-derived CDR1 and CDR2 are MRHNA and SNTAGT. J gave up 4 bases and V 0 bases, and 5 bases lay outside the gene matches.